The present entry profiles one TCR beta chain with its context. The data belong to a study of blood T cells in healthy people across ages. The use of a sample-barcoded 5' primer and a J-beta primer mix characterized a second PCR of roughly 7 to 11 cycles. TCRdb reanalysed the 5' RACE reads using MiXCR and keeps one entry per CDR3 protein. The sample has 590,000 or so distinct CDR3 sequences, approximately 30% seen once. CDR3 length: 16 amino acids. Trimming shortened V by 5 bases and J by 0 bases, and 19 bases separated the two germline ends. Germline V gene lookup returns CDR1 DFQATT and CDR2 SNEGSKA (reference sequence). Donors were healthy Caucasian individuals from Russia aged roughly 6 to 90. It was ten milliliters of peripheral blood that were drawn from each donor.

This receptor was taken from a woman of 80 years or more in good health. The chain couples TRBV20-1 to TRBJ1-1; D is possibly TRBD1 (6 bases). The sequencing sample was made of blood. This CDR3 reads CSAGGGRGQLNTEAFF. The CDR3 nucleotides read TGCAGTGCTGGGGGGGGCAGAGGACAGCTGAACACTGAAGCTTTCTTT.